The 2 T cell receptor beta chains reported below all come from one sample, sequenced in a study of CD8 T cells in Susac syndrome. Reverse transcription of roughly 0.5 to 1 ug RNA was carried out with random hexamers. TCRdb independently ran MiXCR on the immunoSEQ multiplex PCR reads; one entry per CDR3 protein. Altogether 75,000 to 95,000 distinct CDR3 sequences are present, 95% being singletons, with the ten largest covering roughly 0.46%. What was sequenced was CD8+ T cells from PBMCs. The receptor source for this set is a human donor with Susac syndrome.

This clonotype has only one observation. This chain connects TRBV30 to TRBJ2-1; D is possibly TRBD1 (6 bases). Trimming pared 6 bases from V and 7 bases from J, leaving 34 bases between. Germline values: CDR1 GTSNPN, CDR2 SVGIG (reference sequence). This CDR3 contains 19 residues. CDR3 residues: CACHGVRGRPISWGNEQFF. CDR3 in DNA: TGTGCCTGCCATGGGGTCAGGGGACGTCCTATCTCCTGGGGGAATGAGCAGTTCTTC.

The chain recombines TRBV28 with TRBJ2-7; possibly TRBD1 or TRBD2 for D (5 bases each). This CDR3 has 15 residues. Trimming stripped 7 bases from V and 1 base from J, with 17 bases between. Germline V lookup: CDR1 MDHEN, CDR2 SYDVKM. The CDR3 sequence is CASTPRGTPSYEQYF. In nucleotides, the CDR3 is TGTGCCAGCACCCCCCGTGGGACGCCTTCCTACGAGCAGTACTTC.